A selection of T cell receptor beta chains follows, all from one sample in a study of cytomegalovirus exposure and HLA in healthy donors. Profiling relied on immunoSEQ multiplex PCR, and the TCRdb table lists in-frame clones only, not all of them. The sample lists around 120,000 clones; roughly 79% were seen once. The specimen was PBMCs. The receptor set was obtained from a woman in her thirties or forties in good health and CMV-seronegative. The conserved cysteine and the conserved F or W are not part of the CDR3 here. D genes are given only for firm matches. Only part of the rows carry a size: once, few, many, or a class if the clone is expanded.

>-|TRBD1|TRBV5-4|TRBJ1-4
ASSQDRALEKLF
>-|TRBD2|TRBV27|TRBJ2-2
ASSFRGLAAGELF
>-|-|TRBV29-1|TRBJ2-4
SGGDAKNIQY
>-|TRBD1|TRBV28|TRBJ1-2
ASSFSDRVYGYT
>-|TRBD1|TRBV25-1|TRBJ2-1
ASSDPGQGADEQF
>-|TRBD1|TRBV6-5|TRBJ1-2
ASSEGQGANGYT
>-|-|TRBV5-8|TRBJ1-2
ASSLDIYGYT
>-|-|TRBV19|TRBJ1-1
ASSIAGRGSTEAF
>-|TRBD1|TRBV7-9|TRBJ2-2
ASSTGTGLTGELF
>-|-|TRBV7-9|TRBJ2-1
ASSLLSGGYNEQF
>-|TRBD1|TRBV5-1|TRBJ2-2
ASRFSGTGLSTGELF
>-|TRBD2|TRBV9|TRBJ2-3
ASSVPSKRGRASTDTQY
>-|-|TRBV19|TRBJ2-7
ASSTGNYYEQY
>-|TRBD1|TRBV25-1|TRBJ2-7
ASTPPGQAYEQY
>-|TRBD2|TRBV7-9|TRBJ2-2
ASSQGLGNTGELF
>-|-|TRBV28|TRBJ1-3
ASSLSGAGNTIY
>-|TRBD1|TRBV11-2|TRBJ1-3
ASSLGPGGRGNTIY
>few|TRBD1|TRBV7-9|TRBJ1-1
ASTRDRGGAEAF
>-|-|TRBV6-5|TRBJ1-6
ASRGPGANSPLH
>-|TRBD1|TRBV7-6|TRBJ2-1
ASSFDRGRNNEQF
>once|-|TRBV9|TRBJ2-1
ASSVESGALMGGEQF
>-|-|TRBV25-1|TRBJ2-2
ASTLGGGGTGELF
>-|TRBD1|TRBV2|TRBJ2-5
ASRGQVGQEAQY
>-|-|TRBV28|TRBJ1-5
ASVEGVGNQPQH
>once|TRBD1|TRBV4-1|TRBJ2-7
ASSQGTGGWEQY
>once|-|TRBV7-9|TRBJ2-5
ASSPTGKETQY
>-|-|TRBV5-1|TRBJ1-1
ASSLTTDPIEAF
>once|-|TRBV28|TRBJ2-4
ASQLAKNSQY
>-|-|TRBV5-1|TRBJ2-4
ASSLDLPAKNSQY
>-|TRBD1|TRBV7-8|TRBJ2-7
ASSPPLTGSYEQY
>-|TRBD2|TRBV2|TRBJ2-3
ASSGGGRSTDTQY
>-|-|TRBV21-1|TRBJ1-2
ASRVHGTPNGYT
>-|-|TRBV27|TRBJ2-7
ASSVGGTSQYEQY
>few|-|TRBV30|TRBJ2-7
AWRIPFAVEQY
>-|-|TRBV30|TRBJ2-7
AWSYGAGYEQY
>-|-|TRBV15|TRBJ1-1
ATSMSDVLTEAF
>-|TRBD2|TRBV10-3|TRBJ2-7
AISEREGAGGEQY
>-|TRBD1|TRBV6-1|TRBJ2-2
ASFKTGGTGELF
>-|TRBD2|TRBV9|TRBJ2-1
ASSVGAGAYNEQF
>once|-|TRBV5-8|TRBJ1-1
ASSLAPRTEAF
>-|-|TRBV5-4|TRBJ2-5
ASRPFGGAKETQY
>once|-|TRBV5-6|TRBJ1-5
ASSLEGRGQPQH
>few|-|TRBV28|TRBJ2-5
ASSFRAGRETQY
>once|TRBD2|TRBV19|TRBJ2-7
ASSQTSGSGEQY
>-|-|TRBV27|TRBJ1-2
ASTPRGGDSSYGYT